This is a list of T cell receptor beta chains from one sample in a study of memory B cells and T cells in multiple sclerosis. TCRdb's table, derived via immunoSEQ multiplex PCR, lists solely in-frame clones and lacks some. This sample has approximately 7,800 clones, with under 60% found just once. Source material: memory (CD45RO+) CD8+ T cells from blood. These receptors were collected from a human donor with multiple sclerosis. CDR3s include the opening cysteine and the closing phenylalanine or tryptophan. Each record gives: D gene, J gene, V gene, CDR3 protein. The D gene is left open where the match is weak.

TRBD2 TRBJ2-5 TRBV5-4 CASSPIAGGFETQYF
TRBD1 TRBJ2-2 TRBV6-4 CASSGTGNTGELFF
TRBD1 TRBJ2-7 TRBV6-5 CASAGTGAHEQYF
TRBD2 TRBJ2-3 TRBV2 CASSVSGGAKLTDTQYF
TRBD2 TRBJ2-1 TRBV27 CASSPGLGPYNEQFF
NA TRBJ2-3 TRBV27 CASRPYSPTDTQYF
NA TRBJ2-2 TRBV7-8 CASSLDYGSGELFF
TRBD1 TRBJ2-1 TRBV19 CASSGQGYEFF
TRBD1 TRBJ1-1 TRBV6-5 CASSYEVRGQGGAFF
TRBD2 TRBJ2-3 TRBV4-1 CASSQDRLAGPTDTQYF
NA TRBJ2-4 TRBV18 CASSPGRGSGKNIQYF
NA TRBJ2-3 TRBV10-2 CASNRLYSSTDTQYF
TRBD1 TRBJ2-7 TRBV9 CASSVRDSSYEQYF
NA TRBJ2-1 TRBV9 CASSVGGSYNEQFF
NA TRBJ1-1 TRBV11-2 CASSLLTGEAFF
TRBD1 TRBJ2-1 TRBV28 CASSGTGGLGVQFF
TRBD2 TRBJ2-3 TRBV6-5 CASSRLAGRTDTQYF
NA TRBJ2-3 TRBV9 CASSPRGADTDTQYF
TRBD2 TRBJ2-3 TRBV28 CASSWVSGRDADTQYF
NA TRBJ2-2 TRBV6-5 CASSFTKTGELFF
NA TRBJ1-2 TRBV29-1 CSVEDTGYRPNGYTF
NA TRBJ1-1 TRBV6-4 CASSEDPGTEAFF
NA TRBJ1-2 TRBV28 CASSYQTGWGYTF
NA TRBJ1-2 TRBV5-1 CASSLDVGGYTF
NA TRBJ1-5 TRBV28 CASSFASNTGTGSQPQHF
NA TRBJ2-2 TRBV5-1 CASSFRSGELFF
NA TRBJ1-5 TRBV7-9 CASSFGGSQPQHF
NA TRBJ2-1 TRBV25-1 CASSEVQGGNEQFF
NA TRBJ2-7 TRBV7-9 CASSLVVYEQYF
NA TRBJ2-3 TRBV9 CASSVGGGTSTDTQYF
TRBD2 TRBJ2-6 TRBV27 CASSLSITGGGANVLTF
TRBD1 TRBJ1-1 TRBV12-5 CASGNAGTGVTEAFF
TRBD1 TRBJ2-1 TRBV4-1 CASSPPYRGGGNEQFF
TRBD2 TRBJ2-3 TRBV7-9 CASSARSGGTDTQYF
TRBD2 TRBJ2-3 TRBV9 CASSVDREDPNTDTQYF
TRBD1 TRBJ1-5 TRBV11-3 CASSWTRDRGLVNQPQHF
NA TRBJ2-3 TRBV6-4 CASSVRGATDTQYF
TRBD2 TRBJ2-1 TRBV6-5 CASSSAGTTLYNEQFF
TRBD2 TRBJ2-2 TRBV6-4 CASSEAGGTGELFF
TRBD2 TRBJ2-1 TRBV19 CASSIEWGTSGLPYNEQFF
NA TRBJ2-3 TRBV6-1 CASSEEKGAADTQYF
NA TRBJ1-1 TRBV6-5 CASSTLITANTEAFF
NA TRBJ2-2 TRBV7-6 CASSPPDKVNTGELFF
TRBD1 TRBJ2-5 TRBV15 CATSTRQGKEQETQYF
NA TRBJ2-3 TRBV5-1 CASIGAGDWNTQYF
NA TRBJ2-7 TRBV30 CAWSVGDEYEQYF